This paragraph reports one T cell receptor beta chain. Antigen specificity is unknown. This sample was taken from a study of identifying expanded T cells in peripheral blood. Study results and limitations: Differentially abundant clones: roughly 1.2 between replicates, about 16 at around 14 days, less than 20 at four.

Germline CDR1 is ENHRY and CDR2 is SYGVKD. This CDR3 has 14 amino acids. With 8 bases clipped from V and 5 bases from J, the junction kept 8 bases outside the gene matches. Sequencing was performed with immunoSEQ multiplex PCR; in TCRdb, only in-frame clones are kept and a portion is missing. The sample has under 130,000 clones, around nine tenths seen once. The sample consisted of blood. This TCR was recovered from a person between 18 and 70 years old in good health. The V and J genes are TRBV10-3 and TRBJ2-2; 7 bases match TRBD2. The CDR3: CAIGPGLTTGELFF. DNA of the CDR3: TGTGCCATCGGCCCGGGACTAACGACCGGGGAGCTGTTTTTT.